These 25 T cell receptor beta chains came from one sample sequenced in a study of blood T cell repertoires in COVID-19. Sequenced by immunoSEQ multiplex PCR; TCRdb stores in-frame clones only, minus some. The sample lists tens of thousands of clones, about nine tenths seen once, with roughly 0.47% in the top ten. The source material was peripheral blood. These receptors were taken from a man in his forties or fifties with COVID-19, enrolled during active disease.

This clone was detected once. V and J are TRBV2 and TRBJ2-5, with D possibly being TRBD2 (5 bases). Trimming pared 6 bases from V and 7 bases from J, leaving 12 bases between. CDR3 length: 12 amino acids. Germline V lookup: CDR1 SNHLY, CDR2 FYNNEI. CDR3 sequence reads: CASSGVPPTQYF. DNA for the CDR3: TGTGCCAGCAGCGGGGTCCCCCCGACCCAGTACTTC.

This clone was seen just once. The chain is built from TRBV6-4 and TRBJ1-1, with 7 nucleotides matching TRBD1. CDR1 is MRHNA and CDR2 is SNTAGT in the germline V gene. The CDR3 extends over 15 amino acids. After removal of 5 bases from V and 3 bases from J, the junction contained 9 bases not matched to a gene. CDR3: CASSRSYRGDTEAFF. CDR3 coding DNA: TGTGCCAGCAGTAGGTCTTACAGGGGTGACACTGAAGCTTTCTTT.

The genes are TRBV19 and TRBJ2-7; possibly TRBD2 for D (6 bases). CDR3 length equals 15 residues. V lost 3 bases and J 5 bases, leaving 17 bases between the germline ends. The germline CDR1 and CDR2 sequences are LNHDA and SQIVND (reference sequence). The CDR3 nucleotides are TGTGCCAGTAGTATGGGATGGAGGGTTCCGGACGAGCAGTACTTC. This sequence encodes CASSMGWRVPDEQYF.

The chain recombines TRBV19 with TRBJ1-1, with TRBD1 matching 7 bases. Germline V gene data show CDR1 as LNHDA and CDR2 as SQIVND (reference sequence). Unmatched junction bases numbered 4, after V lost 4 bases and J lost 2 bases. There are 14 residues in the CDR3. The CDR3 region has the DNA TGTGCCAGTAGTACCGACAGGGACAACACTGAAGCTTTCTTT. Protein: CASSTDRDNTEAFF.

This rearrangement joins TRBV9 to TRBJ1-4; 9 bases are shared with TRBD1. The CDR3 covers 16 residues. CDR1 and CDR2 from the germline V gene are SGDLS and YYNGEE. V shed 0 bases, J shed 7 bases, and the junction held 7 bases outside the gene matches. CDR3 sequence: CASSVGLSQGAEKLFF. The CDR3 DNA sequence: TGTGCCAGCAGCGTAGGCTTATCACAGGGGGCTGAAAAACTGTTTTTT.

The chain combines TRBV7-2 with TRBJ2-1, with a possible D match to TRBD2 (6 bases). V was clipped by 7 bases and J by 4 bases, with 17 bases between them. The CDR3 totals 15 residues. Germline V gene data show CDR1 as SGHTA and CDR2 as FQGNSA. The CDR3 is CASIGTPRGYNEQFF. CDR3 DNA sequence: TGTGCCAGCATTGGGACTCCGCGTGGTTACAATGAGCAGTTCTTC.

V is TRBV19 and J is TRBJ1-6; 9 nucleotides agree with TRBD1. The germline V gene encodes CDR1 LNHDA and CDR2 SQIVND (reference sequence). The CDR3 length is 15 residues. V shed 7 bases, J shed 6 bases, and the junction held 7 bases outside the gene matches. The CDR3 spells CASTRTGETNSPLHF. CDR3 nucleotides: TGTGCCAGTACCCGGACAGGGGAGACTAATTCACCCCTCCACTTT.

This clone was recorded once. This sequence joins TRBV11-2 and TRBJ2-2; D unclear. The germline V gene has CDR1 SGHAT and CDR2 FQNNGV. The CDR3 is 16 amino acids. Trimming left V 4 bases short and J 4 bases short, with 16 bases between. The CDR3 region is CASSSYRFPGTGELFF. For the CDR3, the DNA is TGTGCCAGCAGCTCTTATCGATTTCCGGGCACCGGGGAGCTGTTTTTT.

The CDR3 loop reads CASSVGRDRTYEQYF. CDR3 nucleotides: TGTGCCAGCAGCGTAGGCAGGGACAGAACCTACGAGCAGTACTTC. This chain uses TRBV9 with TRBJ2-7, with 7 nucleotides matching TRBD1. CDR3 length equals 15 residues. CDR1 and CDR2 from the germline V gene are SGDLS and YYNGEE. Unmatched junction bases numbered 5, after V lost 0 bases and J lost 2 bases.

The chain recombines TRBV11-1 with TRBJ2-5, with D possibly matching TRBD2 (5 bases). The CDR3 has 14 amino acids. Trimming took off 4 bases at V and 0 bases at J, with 9 bases between the two ends. In germline, CDR1 is SGHAT, CDR2 FQDESV (reference sequence). The CDR3 loop is CASSSDSYQETQYF. For the CDR3, the DNA is TGTGCCAGCAGCTCGGACTCGTACCAAGAGACCCAGTACTTC. Full variable domain (missing parts from reference TRBV11-1 and TRBJ2-5): EAEVAQSPRYKITEKSQAVAFWCDPISGHATLYWYRQILGQGPELLVQFQDESVVDDSQLPKDRFSAERLKGVDSTLKIQPAELGDSAMYLCASSSDSYQETQYFGPGTRLLVL.

The chain joins TRBV5-1 to TRBJ1-4; TRBD1 might be the D (6 bases). The CDR3 sequence is 14 residues long. The V gene lost 2 bases and the J gene lost 3 bases, with 8 bases spanning the gap. Germline loops: CDR1 SGHRS, CDR2 YFSETQ. The CDR3 reads CASSLGQPNEKLFF. Written as DNA, the CDR3 is TGCGCCAGCAGCTTAGGACAGCCTAATGAAAAACTGTTTTTT.

This chain uses TRBV29-1 with TRBJ1-1; D gene unclear. CDR3 length: 13 amino acids. The germline V gene encodes CDR1 SQVTM and CDR2 ANQGSEA. The V end was cut by 4 bases, the J end by 1 base, with 10 bases between. CDR3 coding DNA: TGCAGCGTTGCTCGACTTCCGAACACTGAAGCTTTCTTT. The encoded protein is CSVARLPNTEAFF. The full variable domain, completed using reference TRBV29-1 and TRBJ1-1, is SAVISQKPSRDICQRGTSLTIQCQVDSQVTMMFWYRQQPGQSLTLIATANQGSEATYESGFVIDKFPISRPNLTFSTLTVSNMSPEDSSIYLCSVARLPNTEAFFGQGTRLTVV.

The V call is TRBV9, the J call TRBJ1-1, with D tentatively TRBD1 (6 bases). Trimming cost V 6 bases and J 1 base, with 13 bases left between them. The CDR3 runs to 14 residues. Germline CDR1 SGDLS, CDR2 YYNGEE. The DNA of the CDR3 is TGTGCCAGCACCCTGGGGGCACAGAACACTGAAGCTTTCTTT. It yields the protein CASTLGAQNTEAFF.

The chain links TRBV29-1 to TRBJ2-7; D not resolved. With 4 bases removed from V and 0 bases from J, the gap between germline ends came to 13 bases. CDR1 and CDR2 from the germline V gene are SQVTM and ANQGSEA. The CDR3 extends over 14 amino acids. The DNA for the CDR3 is TGCAGCGTTGGCTCCCGCTATAGCTCCTACGAGCAGTACTTC. It translates to CSVGSRYSSYEQYF.

This CDR3 is CASSIDITIQLPSGANVLTF. For the CDR3, the DNA is TGTGCCAGTAGTATAGATATTACTATCCAGCTCCCCTCTGGGGCCAACGTCCTGACTTTC. The gene calls are TRBV19 and TRBJ2-6; D ambiguous. Trimming removed 0 bases at V and 0 bases at J, with 18 bases between. CDR1 LNHDA and CDR2 SQIVND come from the germline V gene (reference sequence). The length of the CDR3 is 20 residues.

The chain links TRBV6-5 to TRBJ2-7; 13 nucleotides agree with TRBD2. Trimming removed 5 bases from V and 6 bases from J; junction bases left unmatched: 7. The CDR3 length is 15 residues. CDR1 and CDR2 from the germline V gene are MNHEY and SVGAGI. The CDR3 DNA reads TGTGCCAGCAGTCTCGGACTAGCGGGAGTACTCGAGCAGTACTTC. This gives the protein CASSLGLAGVLEQYF.

The J gene is TRBJ2-2, the V gene TRBV12-3 or TRBV12-4; 7 positions agree with TRBD2. J gave up 6 bases and V 8 bases, and 3 bases lay outside the gene matches. CDR3 length equals 12 residues. Here the CDR3 DNA reads TGTGCCAGCGCAACTAGCGCCGGGGAGCTGTTTTTT. Translated, it gives CASATSAGELFF.

The gene calls are TRBV7-2 and TRBJ1-2, with 12 bases lining up with TRBD1. The CDR3 length is 13 residues. J gave up 7 bases and V 4 bases, and 1 base lay outside the gene matches. CDR1 and CDR2 (germline): SGHTA, FQGNSA. CDR3 protein: CASSWDRGLGYTF. The CDR3 region has the DNA TGTGCCAGCAGCTGGGACAGGGGGCTTGGCTACACCTTC.

J is TRBJ2-3 and V is TRBV6-6; D unclear. The length of the CDR3 is 14 residues. V was shortened by 4 bases and J by 1 base, with 9 bases between the two germline ends. Germline V gene sequence: CDR1 MNHNY, CDR2 SVGAGI (reference sequence). The CDR3 protein is CASSWALRTDTQYF. CDR3 sequence (DNA): TGTGCCAGCAGTTGGGCACTTCGCACAGATACGCAGTATTTT.

The V call is TRBV19, the J call TRBJ1-6, with 9 bases lining up with TRBD1. Per the germline V gene, CDR1 is LNHDA and CDR2 is SQIVND (reference sequence). This CDR3 is built from 13 residues. J was trimmed by 10 bases and V by 6 bases; bases with no gene match: 4. The CDR3 loop is CASSGQGPSPLHF. The DNA of the CDR3 is TGTGCCAGTAGCGGACAGGGGCCCTCACCCCTCCACTTT.

This clone has just one count. The chain links TRBV24-1 to TRBJ2-1; TRBD2 aligns across 10 bases. Germline CDR1 and CDR2: KGHDR and SFDVKD. V dropped 1 base and J dropped 4; count of bases not matched to a gene: 6. There are 17 residues in the CDR3. Here the CDR3 reads CATSDFSGGGNYNEQFF. CDR3 DNA: TGTGCCACCAGTGATTTCAGCGGGGGGGGTAATTACAATGAGCAGTTCTTC.

V and J are TRBV28 and TRBJ2-1; maybe TRBD1 (6 bases). V shed 5 bases and J shed 4 bases, with 12 bases lying between them. The germline V gene has CDR1 MDHEN and CDR2 SYDVKM. CDR3 size: 14 residues. The CDR3 sequence: CASSIPDRYNEQFF. The CDR3 region has the DNA TGTGCCAGCAGTATCCCGGACAGATACAATGAGCAGTTCTTC.

This chain connects TRBV7-9 to TRBJ1-1, with D maybe TRBD1 (5 bases). The germline V gene has CDR1 SEHNR and CDR2 FQNEAQ (reference sequence). Trimming removed 7 bases at V and 4 bases at J, with 16 bases between. The CDR3 contains 14 residues. The CDR3 reads CASTSDRGTTEAFF. The CDR3 coding sequence is TGTGCCAGCACCTCCGACCGGGGGACCACTGAAGCTTTCTTT.

The rearrangement uses TRBV5-1 and TRBJ2-3; weak D call: TRBD2 (6 bases). V lost 5 bases, J lost 4 bases, and 17 bases lay in between. The CDR3 is 15 amino acids. Germline CDR1 SGHRS, CDR2 YFSETQ. The CDR3: CASSPSEGGADTQYF. The DNA of the CDR3 is TGCGCCAGCAGTCCTAGCGAGGGCGGGGCAGATACGCAGTATTTT.

The chain has TRBV5-1 and TRBJ1-5, with D maybe TRBD1 (5 bases). The germline V gene has CDR1 SGHRS and CDR2 YFSETQ. Trimming left V 0 bases short and J 3 bases short, with 7 bases between. This CDR3 has 14 residues. CDR3 loop: CASSLEGSNQPQHF. The CDR3 nucleotides read TGCGCCAGCAGCTTGGAGGGGTCCAATCAGCCCCAGCATTTT.